The sequence of this T cell receptor (beta chain) was determined in a study of blood T cell repertoires in COVID-19. The CDR3 length is 16 residues. Germline-derived CDR1 and CDR2 are MNHEY and SVGAGI. Trimming took 0 bases from V and 0 from J, leaving 12 bases between them. The table came from immunoSEQ multiplex PCR; TCRdb's copy has only in-frame clones and leaves some out. Of some 270,000 clones in the sample, 84% are singletons; the top ten hold about 1.5%. Source material: peripheral blood. The source of this sequence is a woman aged 35 to 49 who had recovered from COVID-19. The rearrangement links TRBV6-5 to TRBJ2-7; a weak D match, TRBD2 (6 bases). The CDR3 protein is CASSYSKSGYSYEQYF. Here the CDR3 DNA reads TGTGCCAGCAGTTACTCGAAAAGCGGGTACTCCTACGAGCAGTACTTC.